The present T cell receptor beta chain was sequenced within a study of blood T cells in healthy people across ages. Germline V gene data show CDR1 as SGHKS and CDR2 as YYEKEE (reference sequence). The CDR3 spans 12 residues. Trimming took 4 bases from V and 3 from J, leaving 5 bases between them. A sample-barcoded 5' primer and a J-beta primer mix were used in a second PCR of roughly 6 to 11 cycles. TCRdb ran MiXCR on the 5' RACE reads and lists one entry per CDR3 protein. The table lists fewer than 950,000 distinct CDR3 sequences, roughly 40% of them singletons. The receptor's source is a man in his late teens or twenties in good health. The chain links TRBV5-5 to TRBJ1-5; D call uncertain. What was sequenced was blood. CDR3 region: CASSPYNQPQHF. The CDR3 DNA follows: TGTGCCAGCAGCCCCTACAATCAGCCCCAGCATTTT.